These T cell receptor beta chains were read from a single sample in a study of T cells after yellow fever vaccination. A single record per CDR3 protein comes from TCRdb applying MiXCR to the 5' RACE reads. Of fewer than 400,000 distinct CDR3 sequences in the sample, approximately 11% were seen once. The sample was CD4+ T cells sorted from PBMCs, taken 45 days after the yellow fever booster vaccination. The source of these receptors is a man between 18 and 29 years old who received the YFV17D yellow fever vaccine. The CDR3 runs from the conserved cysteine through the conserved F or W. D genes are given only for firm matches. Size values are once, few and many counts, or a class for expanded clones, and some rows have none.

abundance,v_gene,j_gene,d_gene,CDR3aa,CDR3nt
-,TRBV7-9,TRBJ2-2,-,CASSLAELGLFF,TGTGCCAGCAGCTTAGCAGAGCTGGGGCTGTTTTTT
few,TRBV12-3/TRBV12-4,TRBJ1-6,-,CASSKASEYSPLHF,TGTGCCAGCAGTAAGGCTTCCGAGTATTCACCCCTCCACTTT
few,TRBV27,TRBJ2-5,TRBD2,CASSFLAGGYQETQYF,TGTGCCAGCAGTTTTTTAGCGGGGGGGTACCAAGAGACCCAGTACTTC
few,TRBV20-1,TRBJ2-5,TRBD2,CSARNSGGSQETQYF,TGCAGTGCTAGGAATAGCGGGGGCTCTCAAGAGACCCAGTACTTC
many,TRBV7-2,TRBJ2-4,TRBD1,CASSTTDRGPKWGIQYF,TGTGCCAGCAGCACAACGGACAGGGGGCCTAAGTGGGGCATTCAGTACTTC
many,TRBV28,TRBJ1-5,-,CASTSGGLPQHF,TGTGCCAGCACCTCGGGGGGGTTGCCCCAGCATTTT
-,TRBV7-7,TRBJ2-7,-,CASSLLPGSYEQYF,TGTGCCAGCAGCTTATTACCGGGCTCCTACGAGCAGTACTTC
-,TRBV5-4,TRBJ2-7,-,CASSTTRGASYEQYF,TGTGCCAGCAGCACTACCCGCGGGGCCAGCTACGAGCAGTACTTC
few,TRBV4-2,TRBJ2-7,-,CASSQAWSYEQYF,TGTGCCAGCAGCCAAGCGTGGAGCTACGAGCAGTACTTC
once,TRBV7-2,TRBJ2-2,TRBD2,CASSRTRTNTGELFF,TGTGCCAGCAGCCGGACTAGAACGAACACCGGGGAGCTGTTTTTT
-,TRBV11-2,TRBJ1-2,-,CASSLESGHSLFGYTF,TGTGCCAGCAGCTTGGAATCGGGACACTCCCTCTTTGGCTACACCTTC
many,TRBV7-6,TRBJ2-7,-,CASSAQTGDTYEQYF,TGTGCCAGCAGCGCACAGACAGGAGACACCTACGAGCAGTACTTC
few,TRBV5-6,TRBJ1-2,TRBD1,CASSLVGTGTSYGYTF,TGTGCCAGCAGCTTGGTTGGGACAGGGACCTCCTATGGCTACACCTTC
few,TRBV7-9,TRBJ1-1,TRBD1,CASSLEGGASEAFF,TGTGCCAGCAGCTTAGAAGGGGGCGCTTCTGAAGCTTTCTTT
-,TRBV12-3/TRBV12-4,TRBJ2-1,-,CASSLKQGFYNEQFF,TGTGCCAGCAGTTTAAAACAGGGTTTTTACAATGAGCAGTTCTTC
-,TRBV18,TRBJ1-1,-,CASSPRQKNTEAFF,TGTGCCAGCTCACCACGGCAGAAGAACACTGAAGCTTTCTTT
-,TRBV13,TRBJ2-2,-,CASTRTGELFF,TGTGCCAGCACTCGAACCGGGGAGCTGTTTTTT